The clone carrying this TCR beta chain occurred many times. The data belong to a study of neurological immune-mediated disorders. TCRdb re-analysed the 5' RACE reads in MiXCR, keeping a single row per CDR3 protein. This sample yields about 41,000 distinct CDR3 sequences, of which about 14% are seen a single time; about 3.6% belongs to the top ten. There are 14 residues in the CDR3. Trimming removed 0 bases at V and 4 bases at J, with 9 bases between. CDR1 is MNHEY, CDR2 SVGAGI, per germline. The material sequenced was CD4+ T cells from blood. The chain carries TRBV6-5 and TRBJ1-1; maybe TRBD1 (6 bases). This receptor was identified in an older woman with HTLV-1-associated myelopathy (HAM/TSP). CDR3 amino acids: CASSYSTGVTEAFF. The CDR3 DNA sequence: TGTGCCAGCAGTTACTCGACAGGAGTCACTGAAGCTTTCTTT.